Listed here are 25 T cell receptor beta chains from one sample, sequenced in a study of CD4 and CD8 cells across lung adenocarcinoma regions. TCRdb called the PCR reads again in MiXCR, with one record for every CDR3 protein. Of some 16,000 distinct CDR3 sequences detected, approximately 50% appear once; the ten largest clones hold around a third. The source material was CD8+ T cells from the center of a lung tumor. Every receptor here comes from a female donor with lung adenocarcinoma. The CD4 and CD8 labels of this study may be unreliable.

There are many counts of this clonotype. The gene calls are TRBV25-1 and TRBJ2-1; no clear D. Trimming left V 4 bases short and J 0 bases short, with 4 bases between. CDR3 size: 13 residues. The V gene's germline CDR1 is MGHDK and CDR2 SYGVNS. The CDR3 nucleotides read TGTGCCAGCAGTGCGAACTCCTACAATGAGCAGTTCTTC. It specifies CASSANSYNEQFF.

The rearrangement uses TRBV6-2 or TRBV6-3 and TRBJ2-5, with D uncertain. V lost 2 bases and J lost 2, with 9 bases in between. The CDR3 spans 14 residues. Germline assignment: CDR1 MNHEY and CDR2 SVGEGT. The chain's CDR3 is CASSYATPQETQYF. The CDR3 DNA reads TGTGCCAGCAGTTACGCGACGCCTCAAGAGACCCAGTACTTC.

This chain joins TRBV7-2 and TRBJ2-3, with TRBD2 matching over 8 bases. Germline V gives CDR1 SGHTA, CDR2 FQGNSA. This CDR3 has 18 amino acids. V lost 2 bases to trimming and J lost 6 bases; unmatched junction nucleotides: 16. The CDR3 reads CASSLLGLGAGGEDTQYF. Written as DNA, the CDR3 is TGTGCCAGCAGCTTATTGGGACTGGGGGCGGGGGGTGAGGATACGCAGTATTTT.

With regard to this clonotype: At one boundary the junction diverges from the germline segment, which might be a read error. The V and J genes are TRBV6-1 and TRBJ2-3; possible D gene TRBD1, 5 bases. Germline CDR1 and CDR2: MNHNS and SASEGT. The CDR3 length is 15 residues. The CDR3 reads CASTKGLWGKNIQYF. CDR3 sequence (DNA): TGTGCCAGCACCAAGGGGCTGTGGGGCAAAAACATTCAGTATTTC.

DNA of the CDR3: TGCGCCAGCAGCCCTGGGGCCAGCCCGACAGAGACGCAGTACTTC. Translating it yields CASSPGASPTETQYF. The genes are TRBV4-1 and TRBJ2-3; a weak D match, TRBD1 (5 bases). The J call may not be correct, given that the DNA end is closer to TRBJ2-7. CDR3 length: 15 residues. The V gene's germline CDR1 is MGHRA and CDR2 YSYEKL.

Relative to its sample, this clonotype is medium-sized. This chain joins TRBV6-1 and TRBJ2-1; 8 bases agree with TRBD1. There are 15 residues in the CDR3. Germline V lookup: CDR1 MNHNS, CDR2 SASEGT. Trimming removed 4 bases from V and 9 bases from J; junction bases left unmatched: 11. CDR3 in DNA: TGTGCCAGCAGTGCAAAAGGGACAGGTGGGTTTGAGCAGTTCTTC. Translation: CASSAKGTGGFEQFF.

On this clonotype: At one of its ends the junction is not consistent with the germline gene, which may arise from a read error. This chain uses TRBV10-1 with TRBJ2-3, with D perhaps matching TRBD2 (6 bases). In germline, CDR1 is WNHNN, CDR2 SYGVQD (reference sequence). CDR3 length: 14 amino acids. CDR3 nucleotides: TGCGCCGGCAGTGGGGGAACTAGCACAGATACGCAGTATTTC. Its translation: CAGSGGTSTDTQYF.

This clonotype was counted at least ten times. The rearrangement joins TRBV7-6 to TRBJ2-1; 7 nucleotides match TRBD1. The J call may be incorrect, as the DNA end agrees better with TRBJ2-5. CDR1 is SGHVS, CDR2 FNYEAQ, per germline. This CDR3 has 15 residues. CDR3 sequence reads: CASSLMGQRQETQYF. The CDR3 DNA reads as TGTGCCAGCAGCTTAATGGGACAGAGGCAAGAGACCCAGTACTTC.

The rearrangement uses TRBV6-1 and TRBJ2-5; D might be TRBD2 (7 bases). The length of the CDR3 is 14 residues. Germline V lookup: CDR1 MNHNS, CDR2 SASEGT. CDR3 in DNA: TGTGCGGGCAGCGGGGTACGGGACACAGATACGCAGTACTTC. Translated: CAGSGVRDTDTQYF.

This chain connects TRBV7-6 to TRBJ1-3, with TRBD1 as a possible D gene (6 bases). Deletions cut 5 bases from V and 0 bases from J, with 23 bases between. There are 19 residues in the CDR3. Looked up from germline, CDR1 is SGHVS and CDR2 is FNYEAQ. In DNA, the CDR3 is TGTGCCAGCAGCCCCTCATCGGGTGGGGGCTTCACCTCTGGAAACACCATATATTTT. It codes for CASSPSSGGGFTSGNTIYF.

The rearrangement uses TRBV7-3 and TRBJ2-1; TRBD1 aligns across 7 bases. The trim removed 2 bases at V and 5 bases at J, leaving 3 bases unmatched. Germline loops: CDR1 SGHTA, CDR2 FQGTGA. CDR3 size: 14 residues. The CDR3 loop is CASSLQGQHNEQFF. CDR3 nucleotides: TGTGCCAGCAGCTTACAGGGACAGCACAATGAGCAGTTCTTC.

The rearrangement links TRBV10-3 to TRBJ2-3; no clear D. Trimming removed 5 bases from V and 2 bases from J, with 8 bases in between. The V gene's germline CDR1 is ENHRY and CDR2 SYGVKD. CDR3 size: 13 residues. The CDR3, as DNA: TGTGCCATCAGTTCCGATTTCACAGATACGCAGTATTTT. Protein product: CAISSDFTDTQYF.

The chain recombines TRBV6-5 with TRBJ2-2; D gene ambiguous. The germline CDR1 and CDR2 sequences are MNHEY and SVGAGI. V was shortened by 6 bases and J by 1 base, with 9 bases between the two germline ends. The CDR3 totals 14 residues. The CDR3 DNA is TGTGCCAGCAGGTATCCCGGGAACACCGGGGAGCTGTTTTTT. Protein sequence: CASRYPGNTGELFF.

Comment on this clonotype: A read error may produce the germline difference seen at one junction end. The chain couples TRBV6-1 to TRBJ2-4, with D perhaps matching TRBD1 (6 bases). The CDR3 is made up of 14 amino acids. Germline V gene sequence: CDR1 MNHNS, CDR2 SASEGT. The CDR3 bases are TGTGCGGGCAGTGGGGGCCTTGACCAAAAGATTCAGTACTTC. Protein product: CAGSGGLDQKIQYF.

About this clonotype: A read error may account for a junction end that differs from germline. This chain joins TRBV6-1 and TRBJ2-4; possibly TRBD2 for D (5 bases). The CDR3 consists of 15 residues. Germline V gene data show CDR1 as MNHNS and CDR2 as SASEGT. The CDR3 reads CASGSGMSGENMQYF. The DNA for the CDR3 is TGTGCCAGCGGGTCGGGGATGAGCGGCGAAAACATGCAGTACTTC.

The gene calls are TRBV6-4 and TRBJ1-2; 7 positions match TRBD1. V shed 3 bases and J 9 bases; nucleotides not matched to a gene: 1. Germline V gene lookup returns CDR1 MRHNA and CDR2 SNTAGT. The CDR3 spans 11 residues. CDR3 amino acids: CASSEQGRYTF. Written as DNA, the CDR3 is TGTGCCAGCAGTGAACAGGGGCGCTACACCTTC.

Concerning this clonotype: The germline gene is not matched at one end of the junction; a read error may be the cause. This chain uses TRBV6-1 with TRBJ2-3, with D hard to call. Germline V CDR1 and CDR2: MNHNS, SASEGT. CDR3 length: 11 residues. CDR3 protein: CASPPEDTQYF. The CDR3, as DNA: TGTGCCAGCCCCCCCGAAGATACGCAGTATTTC.

This clonotype was detected many times. The chain joins TRBV6-1 to TRBJ2-2, with D hard to call. From germline, CDR1 is MNHNS and CDR2 SASEGT. The V end lost 8 bases, the J end lost 5 bases, and 9 bases lay between the germline ends. The CDR3 runs to 12 residues. CDR3 region: CASFRDTGELFF. The CDR3 DNA is TGTGCCAGCTTTAGGGATACCGGGGAGCTGTTTTTT.

In its sample, this clonotype was seen many times. The rearrangement joins TRBV7-2 to TRBJ1-2; 9 nucleotides line up with TRBD1. The CDR3 is 14 residues long. The V and J ends lost 0 bases and 4 bases, in that order; junction bases with no gene match: 0. Germline values: CDR1 SGHTA, CDR2 FQGNSA. The CDR3 sequence: CASSLAGQGYGYTF. The CDR3 DNA follows: TGTGCCAGCAGCTTAGCGGGACAGGGCTATGGCTACACCTTC.

The chain has TRBV15 and TRBJ2-6; TRBD2 is a possible D gene (6 bases). Trimming took off 3 bases at V and 0 bases at J, with 6 bases between the two ends. This CDR3 is built from 15 residues. CDR1 LNHNV and CDR2 YYDKDF come from the germline V gene (reference sequence). The CDR3 here is CATSRDYSGANVLTF. The CDR3 region has the DNA TGTGCCACCAGCAGGGACTACTCTGGGGCCAACGTCCTGACTTTC.

This clonotype was seen repeatedly, ten times or more. The rearrangement uses TRBV10-2 and TRBJ1-5; D ambiguous. Germline CDR1 is WSHSY and CDR2 is SAAADI. Trimming shortened V by 3 bases and J by 1 base, and 7 bases separated the two germline ends. The CDR3 has 14 residues. The CDR3: CASSEYGSNQPQHF. As DNA, the CDR3 is TGCGCCAGCAGTGAATACGGGAGCAATCAGCCCCAGCATTTT.

CDR3 sequence: CAWSHYSKGQETQYF. The CDR3 DNA reads as TGTGCCTGGAGTCATTACAGTAAGGGGCAAGAGACCCAGTACTTC. V usage is TRBV30 and J usage is TRBJ2-5; D possibly corresponds to TRBD1 (5 bases). The CDR3 loop spans 15 amino acids. The V gene's germline CDR1 is GTSNPN and CDR2 SVGIG (reference sequence). Trimming took 2 bases from V and 2 from J, leaving 15 bases between them. Filled out from reference TRBV30 and TRBJ2-5, the complete variable domain reads SQTIHQWPATLVQPVGSPLSLECTVEGTSNPNLYWYRQAAGRGLQLLFYSVGIGQISSEVPQNLSASRPQDRQFILSSKKLLLSDSGFYLCAWSHYSKGQETQYFGPGTRLLVL.

The CDR3 loop is CASSYSREGVGYTF. The CDR3 DNA reads TGTGCCAGCAGTTACTCGAGAGAGGGTGTAGGCTACACCTTC. The chain uses TRBV6-5 and TRBJ1-2; no clear D. CDR1 and CDR2 from the germline V gene are MNHEY and SVGAGI. The V and J ends lost 0 bases and 8 bases respectively, with 13 bases between them. The CDR3 consists of 14 residues.

This clonotype was counted only a few times. This chain joins TRBV7-2 and TRBJ2-1; 8 bases line up with TRBD2. Germline V gene sequence: CDR1 SGHTA, CDR2 FQGNSA. The ends lost 5 bases at V and 9 bases at J; junction bases unmatched: 9. There are 14 residues in the CDR3. CDR3 nucleotides: TGTGCCAGCAGCCTTAGCGGAACTAGCGGTGAGCAGTTCTTC. It specifies CASSLSGTSGEQFF.

In DNA form, the CDR3 reads TGTGCCAGCAGTCCTTCCCCTCGGACAGGGAGTTACGAGCAGTACTTC. It yields the protein CASSPSPRTGSYEQYF. The chain couples TRBV27 to TRBJ2-1, with 8 bases fitting TRBD1. The J call may be faulty, since TRBJ2-7 better matches the DNA end. This CDR3 region has 16 residues. Germline CDR1 is MNHEY and CDR2 is SMNVEV (reference sequence).